The present entry profiles one T cell receptor (beta chain) with its context. These data are taken from a study of cytomegalovirus exposure and HLA in healthy donors. For the study at large: Counted in an early data release were about 86 million unique TCRs from HLA-typed donors.

The PCR contained 60 Vbeta and 13 Jbeta primers. Assay used: immunoSEQ multiplex PCR; TCRdb lists only in-frame clones, some missing. The repertoire holds some 200,000 clones, 75% to 85% seen once, with 0.65% to 0.75% in the top ten. Trimming took 3 bases from V and 3 from J, leaving 14 bases between them. The CDR3 length is 15 residues. The germline V gene has CDR1 SNHLY and CDR2 FYNNEI. The clonotype was recovered from a boy aged 10-17 years in good health and CMV-seronegative. Sequencing was carried out using PBMCs. The chain links TRBV2 to TRBJ1-2; the D is unclear. CDR3 coding DNA: TGTGCCAGCAGTGACGGGCGGGCACGGGACTATGGCTACACCTTC. Translated, it gives CASSDGRARDYGYTF.